This TCR beta chain was recovered during a study of OX40 agonist ivuxolimab in advanced cancers. A history of autoimmune disease or systemic immunosuppression excluded patients. Of note for this clone: As yet, its antigen is unknown.

Measured with immunoSEQ multiplex PCR; TCRdb has only the in-frame clones, and not every one. There are approximately 69,000 clones in the sample; around 85% occur only once, and 5.9% lies in the top ten. Overall study results and limits: Researchers report that CD8+ T cells had, on average, more expanded clones than CD4+. Among the lowest levels of clonal expansion were found in partial responders at 0.1-3.0 mg/kg.

The source is an adult with an advanced solid tumor such as melanoma, head and neck, liver or kidney cancer. The source was CD4+ or CD8+ T cells sorted from blood, collected in a trial of the OX40 agonist ivuxolimab.

The CDR3 is CASSYAPYGGFYEQYF. CDR3 DNA: TGTGCCAGCAGTTACGCCCCCTATGGGGGTTTCTACGAGCAGTACTTC. The genes are TRBV6-5 and TRBJ2-7; D may be TRBD1 or TRBD2 (5 bases each). The CDR3 is made up of 16 amino acids. The V and J ends lost 2 bases and 3 bases respectively, with 17 bases between them. CDR1 MNHEY and CDR2 SVGAGI come from the germline V gene.